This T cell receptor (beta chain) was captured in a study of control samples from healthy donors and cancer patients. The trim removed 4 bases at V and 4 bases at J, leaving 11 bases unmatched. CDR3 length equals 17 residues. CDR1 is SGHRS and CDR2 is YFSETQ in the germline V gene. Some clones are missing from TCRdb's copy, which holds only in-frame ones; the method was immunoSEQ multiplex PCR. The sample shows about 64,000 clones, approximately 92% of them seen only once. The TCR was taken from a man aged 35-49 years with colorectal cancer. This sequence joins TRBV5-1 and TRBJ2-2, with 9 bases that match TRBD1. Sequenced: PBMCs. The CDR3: CASSDRGGTRGTGELFF. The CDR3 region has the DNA TGCGCCAGCAGCGACAGGGGGGGCACCCGAGGCACCGGGGAGCTGTTTTTT.